These 7 T cell receptor beta chains share one sample of origin, sequenced in a study of control samples from healthy donors and cancer patients. Measured with immunoSEQ multiplex PCR; TCRdb has only the in-frame clones, and not every one. The repertoire includes 210,000 or so clones, approximately 91% of them detected once, and 1.5% to 2% sits in the top ten. Sequenced material: blood. These receptor sequences come from a man aged 25 to 40 in good health.

The chain is built from TRBV2 and TRBJ2-3, with D tentatively TRBD2 (7 bases). V lost 7 bases to trimming and J lost 3 bases, with 17 bases between them. This CDR3 has 15 residues. In germline, CDR1 is SNHLY, CDR2 FYNNEI. The CDR3 DNA sequence: TGTGCCAGCAACCTAAGGGGGGGAGGAACAGATACGCAGTATTTT. This encodes CASNLRGGGTDTQYF.

The chain carries TRBV30 and TRBJ2-3, with D uncertain. V shed 4 bases and J shed 1 base, with 6 bases lying between them. This CDR3 comprises 12 residues. Germline CDR1 reads GTSNPN; CDR2 reads SVGIG (reference sequence). The CDR3 sequence is CAWNRGTDTQYF. In DNA form, the CDR3 reads TGTGCCTGGAATCGGGGCACAGATACGCAGTATTTT. Full variable domain (missing parts from reference TRBV30 and TRBJ2-3): SQTIHQWPATLVQPVGSPLSLECTVEGTSNPNLYWYRQAAGRGLQLLFYSVGIGQISSEVPQNLSASRPQDRQFILSSKKLLLSDSGFYLCAWNRGTDTQYFGPGTRLTVL.

This sequence joins TRBV24-1 and TRBJ1-3; TRBD1 might be the D (6 bases). This CDR3 has 14 residues. Germline assignment: CDR1 KGHDR and CDR2 SFDVKD. The ends were cut back, 3 bases at V and 4 bases at J, with 9 bases in the middle. CDR3 loop: CATSDPDRGNTIYF. CDR3 bases: TGTGCCACCAGTGATCCAGACAGGGGAAACACCATATATTTT.

The gene calls are TRBV30 and TRBJ2-2, with 12 bases that match TRBD2. The J segment lost 4 bases and the V segment lost 4 bases, leaving 16 bases of the junction unmatched. Germline V gene lookup returns CDR1 GTSNPN and CDR2 SVGIG (reference sequence). CDR3 length: 19 amino acids. The CDR3 nucleotides are TGTGCCTGGACGAGAAGCAGGGCTAGCGGGGGGGCGTCCACCGGGGAGCTGTTTTTT. Its translation is CAWTRSRASGGASTGELFF.

The CDR3 spells CASSVGGISSYEQYF. In DNA, the CDR3 is TGCGCCAGCAGCGTGGGGGGAATTAGCTCCTACGAGCAGTACTTC. The chain carries TRBV5-1 and TRBJ2-7; tentatively, D is TRBD2 (6 bases). The CDR3 covers 15 residues. Germline V gene sequence: CDR1 SGHRS, CDR2 YFSETQ. Trimming removed 4 bases at V and 0 bases at J, with 14 bases between. Filled out from reference TRBV5-1 and TRBJ2-7, the complete variable domain reads KAGVTQTPRYLIKTRGQQVTLSCSPISGHRSVSWYQQTPGQGLQFLFEYFSETQRNKGNFPGRFSGRQFSNSRSEMNVSTLELGDSALYLCASSVGGISSYEQYFGPGTRLTVT.

The V gene is TRBV4-1, the J gene TRBJ2-3; 9 bases agree with TRBD2. The CDR3 has 15 residues. V was clipped by 4 bases and J by 3 bases; unmatched bases: 5. CDR1 MGHRA and CDR2 YSYEKL come from the germline V gene. CDR3 loop: CASSLLGLATDTQYF. The DNA for the CDR3 is TGCGCCAGCAGCCTCCTCGGACTAGCGACAGATACGCAGTATTTT.

The V gene is TRBV19, the J gene TRBJ2-1; weak D call: TRBD1 (6 bases). Germline V lookup: CDR1 LNHDA, CDR2 SQIVND (reference sequence). The CDR3 loop spans 15 amino acids. The germline V and J ends were trimmed by 1 base and 0 bases, with 7 bases remaining between them. CDR3 residues: CASSIGGRSYNEQFF. CDR3 DNA: TGTGCCAGTAGTATAGGGGGGCGCTCCTACAATGAGCAGTTCTTC. Variable domain in full (rest from reference TRBV19 and TRBJ2-1): DGGITQSPKYLFRKEGQNVTLSCEQNLNHDAMYWYRQDPGQGLRLIYYSQIVNDFQKGDIAEGYSVSREKKESFPLTVTSAQKNPTAFYLCASSIGGRSYNEQFFGPGTRLTVL.